A selection of T cell receptor beta chains follows, all from one sample in a study of technical replicates of blood from a handful of donors. Sequenced by immunoSEQ multiplex PCR; TCRdb stores in-frame clones only, minus some. The table records roughly 71,000 clones, roughly 96% of them present only once. Sample: T cells isolated from PBMCs. These TCRs come from a human donor in good health. The CDR3 runs from the conserved cysteine through the conserved F or W. A D gene is named only where the DNA matches it firmly. Clone sizes are given selectively: once, few, many, or a class where the clone is expanded.

>TRBV11-2|-|TRBJ1-2|-
CASSSLDSNYGYTF
TGTGCCAGCAGCTCACTCGACAGTAACTATGGCTACACCTTC
>TRBV2|TRBD1|TRBJ2-1|-
CASSSRGSSYNEQFF
TGTGCCAGCAGTAGCAGGGGGAGCTCCTACAATGAGCAGTTCTTC
>TRBV5-4|TRBD1|TRBJ1-1|-
CASSSKTGENTEAFF
TGTGCCAGCAGCTCGAAAACAGGGGAGAACACTGAAGCTTTCTTT
>TRBV6-5|TRBD1|TRBJ1-5|-
CASKDTGVRNQPQHF
TGTGCCAGCAAAGATACAGGGGTTCGCAATCAGCCCCAGCATTTT
>TRBV30|-|TRBJ1-1|few
CAWSVYGNTEAFF
TGTGCCTGGAGTGTATACGGGAACACTGAAGCTTTCTTT
>TRBV11-2|-|TRBJ1-3|-
CASSPKSPGNTIYF
TGTGCCAGCAGCCCGAAGAGTCCAGGAAACACCATATATTTT
>TRBV25-1|-|TRBJ2-1|-
CASSGGGLYNEQFF
TGTGCCAGCAGTGGTGGGGGCCTCTACAATGAGCAGTTCTTC
>TRBV19|TRBD2|TRBJ2-5|few
CASSILAGGRQETQYF
TGTGCCAGTAGTATTTTAGCGGGGGGGCGCCAAGAGACCCAGTACTTC
>TRBV13|TRBD2|TRBJ2-7|-
CASSLSASGGTDEQYF
TGTGCCAGCAGCTTATCCGCTAGCGGGGGTACTGACGAGCAGTACTTC
>TRBV11-3|TRBD2|TRBJ2-3|-
CASSLEAAGADTQYF
TGTGCCAGCAGCCTAGAAGCGGCGGGAGCGGATACGCAGTATTTT
>TRBV14|-|TRBJ2-3|-
CASSLGTDTQYF
TGTGCCAGCAGCCTCGGCACAGATACGCAGTATTTT
>TRBV7-6|TRBD2|TRBJ2-1|-
CASSLGGLAGLSYNEQFF
TGTGCCAGCAGCTTAGGGGGGCTAGCGGGATTGTCCTACAATGAGCAGTTCTTC
>TRBV4-1|TRBD2|TRBJ2-7|-
CASSQGSGYEQYF
TGCGCCAGCAGCCAGGGTAGCGGGTACGAGCAGTACTTC
>TRBV6-1|-|TRBJ1-5|-
CASINRDRNQPQHF
TGTGCCAGCATCAACAGGGACCGCAATCAGCCCCAGCATTTT
>TRBV7-2|TRBD2|TRBJ2-4|once
CASSFSGGLAKNIQYF
TGTGCCAGCAGCTTTAGCGGGGGGTTAGCCAAAAACATTCAGTACTTC
>TRBV20-1|-|TRBJ1-2|-
CSAAWGYTF
TGCAGTGCCGCGTGGGGCTACACCTTC
>TRBV4-2|TRBD2|TRBJ2-2|-
CASSQVQAGRTGELFF
TGTGCCAGCAGCCAAGTTCAAGCGGGGCGGACCGGGGAGCTGTTTTTT
>TRBV5-1|-|TRBJ1-1|-
CASTGGGTEAFF
TGCGCCAGCACGGGAGGGGGGACTGAAGCTTTCTTT
>TRBV5-1|-|TRBJ2-5|once
CASSLAGGRERNQETQYF
TGCGCCAGCAGCCTGGCCGGGGGACGGGAACGGAACCAAGAGACCCAGTACTTC
>TRBV9|TRBD2|TRBJ2-1|once
CASSVGLAGGLYNEQFF
TGTGCCAGCAGCGTGGGCCTTGCGGGAGGGCTCTACAATGAGCAGTTCTTC
>TRBV6-1|TRBD1|TRBJ2-7|once
CASSAAHRGRFLDEQYF
TGTGCCAGCAGTGCCGCTCACAGGGGGCGCTTCCTCGACGAGCAGTACTTC
>TRBV4-2|-|TRBJ2-7|-
CASSQDWTLRAYEQYF
TGTGCCAGCAGCCAAGATTGGACACTACGAGCCTACGAGCAGTACTTC
>TRBV7-8|TRBD2|TRBJ2-7|-
CASSLVGLAGVYEQYF
TGTGCCAGCAGCTTAGTAGGCCTAGCGGGAGTTTACGAGCAGTACTTC
>TRBV10-2|-|TRBJ2-7|-
CASSASVSRGDEQYF
TGCGCCAGCAGTGCGTCCGTTTCAAGAGGCGACGAGCAGTACTTC
>TRBV20-1|-|TRBJ1-1|-
CSASRGYEAFF
TGCAGTGCTAGTAGGGGATATGAAGCTTTCTTT
>TRBV27|TRBD1|TRBJ1-5|-
CASSLSGGGYQPQHF
TGTGCCAGCAGTTTATCAGGGGGCGGATATCAGCCCCAGCATTTT
>TRBV19|TRBD1|TRBJ2-5|-
CASRRTGTMVTQYF
TGTGCCAGTAGGAGGACAGGGACGATGGTGACCCAGTACTTC
>TRBV4-2|TRBD1|TRBJ2-7|-
CASSQETGGDLYEQYF
TGTGCCAGCAGCCAAGAGACAGGGGGGGACCTCTACGAGCAGTACTTC
>TRBV29-1|-|TRBJ2-7|-
CSALTGYEQYF
TGCAGCGCGTTAACAGGTTACGAGCAGTACTTC
>TRBV20-1|-|TRBJ1-2|-
CSARDIYGYTF
TGCAGTGCCCGGGACATTTACGGCTACACCTTC
>TRBV14|-|TRBJ1-2|-
CASSQDPPRRARYTF
TGTGCCAGCAGCCAAGATCCCCCGCGGCGGGCCCGCTACACCTTC
>TRBV6-5|-|TRBJ2-3|-
CASSQGHSADTQYF
TGTGCCAGCAGTCAGGGACACTCTGCAGATACGCAGTATTTT
>TRBV18|TRBD2|TRBJ2-7|-
CASSPSLAGGQYEQYF
TGTGCCAGCTCACCCTCCTTAGCGGGGGGGCAATACGAGCAGTACTTC
>TRBV5-6|TRBD1|TRBJ1-5|-
CASSLFQGAREPQPQHF
TGTGCCAGCAGCTTGTTCCAGGGGGCGCGGGAGCCCCAGCCCCAGCATTTT
>TRBV5-4|TRBD1|TRBJ1-6|-
CASSLAETGVSPLHF
TGTGCCAGCAGCTTGGCCGAGACAGGGGTTTCACCCCTCCACTTT
>TRBV2|-|TRBJ2-1|-
CASSDPREQFF
TGTGCCAGCAGCGATCCCCGGGAGCAGTTCTTC
>TRBV7-9|-|TRBJ2-5|-
CASSLKPRGGGETQYF
TGTGCCAGCAGCCTCAAACCCCGGGGTGGAGGAGAGACCCAGTACTTC
>TRBV30|-|TRBJ2-3|-
CAWSHLASTDTQYF
TGTGCCTGGAGTCATCTAGCTAGCACAGATACGCAGTATTTT
>TRBV14|TRBD2|TRBJ2-1|-
CASSVSSGGVTYNEQFF
TGTGCCAGCAGCGTTAGTAGCGGGGGGGTTACCTACAATGAGCAGTTCTTC
>TRBV11-2|-|TRBJ2-7|-
CASRPVPRGYYEQYF
TGTGCCAGCAGGCCCGTCCCCAGGGGTTACTACGAGCAGTACTTC
>TRBV28|-|TRBJ2-2|-
CASEPLLRNLGTGELFF
TGTGCCAGCGAACCGTTGTTGCGGAATTTGGGTACCGGGGAGCTGTTTTTT
>TRBV6-6|TRBD1|TRBJ1-5|-
CASSSPGTGLDQPQHF
TGTGCCAGCAGCTCCCCCGGGACAGGCCTGGATCAGCCCCAGCATTTT
>TRBV28|TRBD1|TRBJ2-7|-
CASITLRGDRGGYEQYF
TGTGCCAGCATCACCCTAAGGGGGGACAGGGGAGGGTACGAGCAGTACTTC
>TRBV4-1|TRBD2|TRBJ2-1|-
CASREGRGGRGEQFF
TGCGCCAGCAGGGAAGGACGGGGGGGGAGGGGCGAGCAGTTCTTC
>TRBV4-1|-|TRBJ2-3|-
CASSVRQPDTQYF
TGCGCCAGCAGCGTTCGACAACCAGATACGCAGTATTTT
>TRBV13|-|TRBJ1-1|-
CASSRANRRTEFLMNTEAFF
TGTGCCAGCAGCAGGGCAAACCGGAGGACAGAATTTTTAATGAACACTGAAGCTTTCTTT
>TRBV30|-|TRBJ2-7|-
CAWKEQSAEQYF
TGTGCCTGGAAGGAGCAATCAGCCGAGCAGTACTTC
>TRBV6-5|-|TRBJ2-2|-
CASSYTPDRTGELFF
TGTGCCAGCAGTTACACACCGGACAGAACCGGGGAGCTGTTTTTT
>TRBV28|-|TRBJ2-3|-
CASEGSPDTQYF
TGTGCCAGCGAGGGATCCCCAGATACGCAGTATTTT
>TRBV5-6|-|TRBJ2-1|once
CASSWVRVSPPQYNEQFF
TGTGCCAGCAGCTGGGTGAGGGTTTCACCCCCTCAGTACAATGAGCAGTTCTTC
>TRBV4-1|-|TRBJ2-3|-
CASRWEAGTDTQYF
TGCGCCAGCAGGTGGGAGGCGGGCACAGATACGCAGTATTTT
>TRBV4-1|TRBD2|TRBJ2-7|-
CASSRHRTSGRPNYSYEQYF
TGCGCCAGCAGCCGACACAGGACTAGCGGGAGGCCTAATTACTCCTACGAGCAGTACTTC